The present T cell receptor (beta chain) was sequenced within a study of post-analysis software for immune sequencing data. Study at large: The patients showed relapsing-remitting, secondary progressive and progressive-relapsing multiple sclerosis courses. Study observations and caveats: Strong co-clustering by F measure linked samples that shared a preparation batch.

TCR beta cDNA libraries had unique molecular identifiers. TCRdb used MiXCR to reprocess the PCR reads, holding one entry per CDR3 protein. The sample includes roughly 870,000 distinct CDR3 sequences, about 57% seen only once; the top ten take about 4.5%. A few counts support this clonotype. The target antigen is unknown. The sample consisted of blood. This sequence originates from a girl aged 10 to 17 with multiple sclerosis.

CDR3 sequence reads: CASSFLGFDEQFF. In nucleotides, the CDR3 is TGTGCCAGCAGTTTTTTAGGGTTCGATGAGCAGTTCTTC. The chain uses TRBV6-5 and TRBJ2-1; no definite D call. The V gene lost 4 bases and the J gene lost 8 bases, with 12 bases spanning the gap. The CDR3 runs 13 residues. Germline CDR1 is MNHEY and CDR2 is SVGAGI.